This T cell receptor (beta chain) comes out of a study of cytomegalovirus exposure and HLA in healthy donors. Use of 60 Vbeta and 13 Jbeta primers characterized the PCR. Clones were sequenced by immunoSEQ multiplex PCR, and TCRdb holds only the in-frame ones, with some missing. Here the sample spans over 150,000 clones, 80% to 85% being singletons. Notes on this clone: Its antigen is undetermined.

General study points: Specific recognition of CMV antigens was confirmed in vitro for a few chains (all CMV-associated). When analyzed later, a missense DCLRE1C variant was found to be linked to TCR beta V- and J-gene trimming. 16,951 TCR beta sequences were associated with HLA alleles at 0.05 false discovery rate in a later analysis.

The sequenced sample was PBMCs. The sequence was obtained from a boy between 2 and 10 years old in good health and CMV-seronegative.

CDR3 DNA sequence: TGTGCCAGCAGTGAAGGGGACAGTTACTACGAGCAGTACTTC. Its protein is CASSEGDSYYEQYF. The chain links TRBV6-1 to TRBJ2-7; 7 positions agree with TRBD1. This CDR3 region has 14 residues. The germline V gene has CDR1 MNHNS and CDR2 SASEGT. With V trimmed by 1 base and J by 3 bases, 3 bases remained unmatched.